This is a list of T cell receptor beta chains from one sample in a study of shared clonotypes between healthy human individuals. TCRdb's copy holds only in-frame clones and misses some; the assay was immunoSEQ multiplex PCR. The table shows 2,500,000 or so clones, with 93% occurring only once. The sample comprised naive CD4+ T cells from PBMCs. The receptors originated from a man aged 18 to 29 in good health. Some clones in this sample may be carry-over from other donors' samples. Each CDR3 is given with its conserved first and last residue. The order of the fields is D gene, clone size, J gene, V gene, CDR3 protein, CDR3 DNA. The D gene is left open where the match is weak. Expanded clones are given a class, and other clones once, few, many or no size at all.

d_gene: .; abundance: .; j_gene: TRBJ1-5; v_gene: TRBV6-1; CDR3aa: CASSEGGAYNQPQHF; CDR3nt: TGTGCCAGCAGTGAAGGGGGCGCGTACAATCAGCCCCAGCATTTT
d_gene: .; abundance: .; j_gene: TRBJ1-1; v_gene: TRBV6-5; CDR3aa: CASRLTTGSNTEAFF; CDR3nt: TGTGCCAGCAGACTCACGACGGGGTCGAACACTGAAGCTTTCTTT
d_gene: .; abundance: .; j_gene: TRBJ2-7; v_gene: TRBV28; CDR3aa: CASRNPPGAGSYEQYF; CDR3nt: TGTGCCAGCAGGAATCCTCCGGGGGCAGGGTCCTACGAGCAGTACTTC
d_gene: .; abundance: .; j_gene: TRBJ2-2; v_gene: TRBV4-1; CDR3aa: CASSQDPTHENTGELFF; CDR3nt: TGCGCCAGCAGCCAAGACCCGACACACGAGAACACCGGGGAGCTGTTTTTT
d_gene: .; abundance: .; j_gene: TRBJ1-2; v_gene: TRBV21-1; CDR3aa: CASSKAAGALNGYTF; CDR3nt: TGTGCCAGCAGCAAAGCGGCAGGGGCCCTTAATGGCTACACCTTC
d_gene: TRBD1; abundance: .; j_gene: TRBJ1-4; v_gene: TRBV13; CDR3aa: CASRRQGADEKLFF; CDR3nt: TGTGCCAGCAGGAGACAGGGGGCGGATGAAAAACTGTTTTTT
d_gene: TRBD2; abundance: .; j_gene: TRBJ2-1; v_gene: TRBV5-8; CDR3aa: CASSAGTSGSSYNEQFF; CDR3nt: TGTGCCAGCAGCGCCGGGACTAGCGGTAGCTCCTACAATGAGCAGTTCTTC
d_gene: TRBD2; abundance: .; j_gene: TRBJ2-3; v_gene: TRBV28; CDR3aa: CASSLGGGRADTQYF; CDR3nt: TGTGCCAGCAGTTTAGGCGGGGGGCGGGCAGATACGCAGTATTTT
d_gene: .; abundance: .; j_gene: TRBJ2-1; v_gene: TRBV20-1; CDR3aa: CSAPQEQFF; CDR3nt: TGCAGTGCCCCCCAGGAGCAGTTCTTC
d_gene: TRBD1; abundance: .; j_gene: TRBJ1-2; v_gene: TRBV28; CDR3aa: CASSPGQALGYGYTF; CDR3nt: TGTGCCAGCAGTCCGGGACAGGCCCTCGGGTATGGCTACACCTTC
d_gene: .; abundance: .; j_gene: TRBJ2-1; v_gene: TRBV20-1; CDR3aa: CSAIGNEQFF; CDR3nt: TGCAGTGCTATTGGCAATGAGCAGTTCTTC
d_gene: .; abundance: once; j_gene: TRBJ2-5; v_gene: TRBV13; CDR3aa: CASSLGRRETQYF; CDR3nt: TGTGCCAGCAGCTTGGGACGAAGGGAGACCCAGTACTTC
d_gene: .; abundance: .; j_gene: TRBJ1-2; v_gene: TRBV6-1; CDR3aa: CASSESGEYYGYTF; CDR3nt: TGTGCCAGCAGTGAATCAGGGGAGTACTATGGCTACACCTTC
d_gene: TRBD2; abundance: .; j_gene: TRBJ2-7; v_gene: TRBV18; CDR3aa: CASSPPVAGGPNEQYF; CDR3nt: TGTGCCAGCTCACCACCGGTAGCGGGAGGGCCAAACGAGCAGTACTTC
d_gene: .; abundance: .; j_gene: TRBJ1-3; v_gene: TRBV9; CDR3aa: CASSVALTPSGNTIYF; CDR3nt: TGTGCCAGCAGCGTAGCTCTCACTCCCTCTGGAAACACCATATATTTT